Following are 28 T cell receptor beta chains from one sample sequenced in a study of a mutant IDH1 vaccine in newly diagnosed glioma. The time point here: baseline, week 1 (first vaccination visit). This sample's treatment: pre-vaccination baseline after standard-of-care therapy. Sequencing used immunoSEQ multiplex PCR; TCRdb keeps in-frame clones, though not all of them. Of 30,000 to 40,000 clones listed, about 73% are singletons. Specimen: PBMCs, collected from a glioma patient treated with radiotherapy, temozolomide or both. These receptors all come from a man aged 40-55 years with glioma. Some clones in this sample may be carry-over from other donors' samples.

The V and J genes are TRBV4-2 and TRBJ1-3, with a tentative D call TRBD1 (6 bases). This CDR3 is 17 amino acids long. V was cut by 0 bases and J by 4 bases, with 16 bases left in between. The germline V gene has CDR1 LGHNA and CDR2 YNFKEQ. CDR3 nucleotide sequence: TGTGCCAGCAGCCAAGAACAAGGGGGGGTTTACGGAAACACCATATATTTT. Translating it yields CASSQEQGGVYGNTIYF.

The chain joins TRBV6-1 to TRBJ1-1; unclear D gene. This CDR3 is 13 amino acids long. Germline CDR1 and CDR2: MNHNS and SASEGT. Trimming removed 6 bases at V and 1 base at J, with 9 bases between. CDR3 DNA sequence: TGTGCCAGCAGGGCCTCAGCGAACACTGAAGCTTTCTTT. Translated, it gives CASRASANTEAFF.

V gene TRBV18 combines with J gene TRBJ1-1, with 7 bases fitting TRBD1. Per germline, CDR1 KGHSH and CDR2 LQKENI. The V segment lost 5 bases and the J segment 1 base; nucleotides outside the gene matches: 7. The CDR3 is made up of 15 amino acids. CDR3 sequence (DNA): TGTGCCAGCTCATCCGGGACAGCACCGAACACTGAAGCTTTCTTT. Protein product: CASSSGTAPNTEAFF.

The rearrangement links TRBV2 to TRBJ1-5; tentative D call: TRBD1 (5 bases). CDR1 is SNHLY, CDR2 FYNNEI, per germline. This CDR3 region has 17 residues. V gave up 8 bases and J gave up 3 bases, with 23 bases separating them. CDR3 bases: TGTGCCAGCTTCGGCGGGGGATCTCATCAATCCAATCAGCCCCAGCATTTT. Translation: CASFGGGSHQSNQPQHF.

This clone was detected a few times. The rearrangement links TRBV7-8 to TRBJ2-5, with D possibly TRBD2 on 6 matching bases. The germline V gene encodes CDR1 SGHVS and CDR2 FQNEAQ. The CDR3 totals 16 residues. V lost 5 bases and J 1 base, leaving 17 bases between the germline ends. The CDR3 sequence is CASSRRRGLGQETQYF. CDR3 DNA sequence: TGTGCCAGCAGCCGGAGGAGGGGATTAGGCCAAGAGACCCAGTACTTC.

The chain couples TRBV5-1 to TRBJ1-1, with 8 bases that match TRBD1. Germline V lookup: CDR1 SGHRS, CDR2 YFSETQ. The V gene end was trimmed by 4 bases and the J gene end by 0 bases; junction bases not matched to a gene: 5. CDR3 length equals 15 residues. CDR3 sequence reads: CASSPGQALNTEAFF. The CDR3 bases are TGCGCCAGCAGCCCGGGACAGGCCTTGAACACTGAAGCTTTCTTT.

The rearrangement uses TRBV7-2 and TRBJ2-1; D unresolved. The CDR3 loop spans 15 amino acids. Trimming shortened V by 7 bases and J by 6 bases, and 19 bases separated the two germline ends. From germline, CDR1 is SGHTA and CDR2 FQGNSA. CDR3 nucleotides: TGTGCCAGCACCCTCAACTGGCAGGCTTCCAATGAGCAGTTCTTC. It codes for CASTLNWQASNEQFF.

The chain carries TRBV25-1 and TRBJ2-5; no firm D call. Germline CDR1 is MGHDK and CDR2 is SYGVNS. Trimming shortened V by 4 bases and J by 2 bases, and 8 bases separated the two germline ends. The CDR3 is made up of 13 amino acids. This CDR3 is CASSGQPQETQYF. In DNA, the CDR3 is TGTGCCAGCAGTGGCCAGCCTCAAGAGACCCAGTACTTC.

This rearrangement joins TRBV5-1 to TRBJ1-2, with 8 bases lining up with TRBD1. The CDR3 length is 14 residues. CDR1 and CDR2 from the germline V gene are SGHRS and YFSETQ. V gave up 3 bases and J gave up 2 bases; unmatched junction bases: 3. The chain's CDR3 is CASSSWTGNYGYTF. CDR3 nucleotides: TGCGCCAGCAGCTCCTGGACAGGGAACTATGGCTACACCTTC.

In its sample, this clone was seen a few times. Here the CDR3 reads CASSLTLRSSYNSPLHF. The CDR3 coding sequence is TGTGCCAGCAGCTTAACGCTAAGGAGCTCCTATAATTCACCCCTCCACTTT. The chain employs TRBV7-2 and TRBJ1-6; D remains ambiguous. The V end was cut by 2 bases, the J end by 0 bases, with 11 bases between. CDR1 and CDR2 (germline): SGHTA, FQGNSA. The CDR3 is made up of 17 amino acids.

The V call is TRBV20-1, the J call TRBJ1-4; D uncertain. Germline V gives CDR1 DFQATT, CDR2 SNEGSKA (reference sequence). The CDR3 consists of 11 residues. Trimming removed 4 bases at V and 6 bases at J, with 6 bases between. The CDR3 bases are TGCAGTGCTAACCAAGATGAAAAACTGTTTTTT. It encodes CSANQDEKLFF.

CDR3 region: CASSLGGSAVYGYTF. CDR3 DNA sequence: TGCGCCAGCAGCCTGGGAGGCTCAGCTGTCTATGGCTACACCTTC. V and J are TRBV5-1 and TRBJ1-2; D gene ambiguous. This CDR3 region has 15 residues. Germline CDR1 is SGHRS and CDR2 is YFSETQ. V shed 4 bases and J shed 4 bases, with 17 bases lying between them.

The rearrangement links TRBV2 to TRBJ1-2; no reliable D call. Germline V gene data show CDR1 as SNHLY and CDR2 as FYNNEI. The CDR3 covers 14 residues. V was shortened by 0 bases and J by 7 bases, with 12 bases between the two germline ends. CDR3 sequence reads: CASSEAMDSGGYTF. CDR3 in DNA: TGTGCCAGCAGTGAAGCCATGGACTCCGGTGGCTACACCTTC.

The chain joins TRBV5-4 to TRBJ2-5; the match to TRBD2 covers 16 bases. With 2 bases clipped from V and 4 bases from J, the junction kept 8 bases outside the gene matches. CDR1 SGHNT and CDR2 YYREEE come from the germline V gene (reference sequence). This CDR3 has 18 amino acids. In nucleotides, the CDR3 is TGTGCCAGCAGCTTTACCGGGACTAGCGGGGGGGCCGTAGAGACCCAGTACTTC. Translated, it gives CASSFTGTSGGAVETQYF.

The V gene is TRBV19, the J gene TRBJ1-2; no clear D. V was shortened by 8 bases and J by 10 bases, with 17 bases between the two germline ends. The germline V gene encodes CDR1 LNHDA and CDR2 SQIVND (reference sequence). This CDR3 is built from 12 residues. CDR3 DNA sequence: TGTGCCAGTCGGGGTCCCAAGGGAGACTACACCTTC. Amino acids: CASRGPKGDYTF. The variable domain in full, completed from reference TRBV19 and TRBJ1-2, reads DGGITQSPKYLFRKEGQNVTLSCEQNLNHDAMYWYRQDPGQGLRLIYYSQIVNDFQKGDIAEGYSVSREKKESFPLTVTSAQKNPTAFYLCASRGPKGDYTFGSGTRLTVV.

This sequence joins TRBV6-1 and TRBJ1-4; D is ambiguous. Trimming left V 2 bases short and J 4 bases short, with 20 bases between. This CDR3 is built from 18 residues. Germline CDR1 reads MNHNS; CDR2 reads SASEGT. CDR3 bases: TGTGCCAGCAGTGAATACGCAGGTCCGACGGCAGTTAATGAAAAACTGTTTTTT. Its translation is CASSEYAGPTAVNEKLFF.

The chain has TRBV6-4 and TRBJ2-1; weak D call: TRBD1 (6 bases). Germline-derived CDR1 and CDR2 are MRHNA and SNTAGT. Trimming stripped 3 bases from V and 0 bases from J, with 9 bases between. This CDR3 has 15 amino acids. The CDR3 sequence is CASSDTGHSYNEQFF. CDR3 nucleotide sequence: TGTGCCAGCAGTGATACGGGACACTCCTACAATGAGCAGTTCTTC.

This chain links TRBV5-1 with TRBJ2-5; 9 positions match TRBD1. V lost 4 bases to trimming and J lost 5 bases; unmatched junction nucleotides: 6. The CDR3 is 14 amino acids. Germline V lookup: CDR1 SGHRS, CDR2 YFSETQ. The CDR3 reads CASSPGQGTETQYF. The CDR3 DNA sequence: TGCGCCAGCAGCCCGGGACAGGGAACCGAGACCCAGTACTTC.

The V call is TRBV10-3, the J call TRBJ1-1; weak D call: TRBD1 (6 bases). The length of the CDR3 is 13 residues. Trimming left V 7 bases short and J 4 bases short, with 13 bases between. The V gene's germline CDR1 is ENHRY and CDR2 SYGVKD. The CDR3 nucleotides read TGTGCCATCACAGGCAGGGGTGGCACTGAAGCTTTCTTT. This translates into CAITGRGGTEAFF.

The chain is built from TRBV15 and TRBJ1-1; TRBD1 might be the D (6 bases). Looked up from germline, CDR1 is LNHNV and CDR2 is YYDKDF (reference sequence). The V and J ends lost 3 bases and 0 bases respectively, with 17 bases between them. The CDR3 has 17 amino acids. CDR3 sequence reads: CATSSGTGTTLNTEAFF. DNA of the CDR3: TGTGCCACCAGCAGTGGAACCGGGACAACGTTGAACACTGAAGCTTTCTTT.

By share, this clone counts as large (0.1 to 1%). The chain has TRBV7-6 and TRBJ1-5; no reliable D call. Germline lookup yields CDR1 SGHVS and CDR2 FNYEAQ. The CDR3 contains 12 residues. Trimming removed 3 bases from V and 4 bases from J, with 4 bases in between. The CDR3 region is CASSFKNQPQHF. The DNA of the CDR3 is TGTGCCAGCAGCTTCAAGAATCAGCCCCAGCATTTT.

The CDR3 DNA reads TGTGCCAGTAGTACGGGACAGACTAATGAAAAACTGTTTTTT. Its protein product is CASSTGQTNEKLFF. The J gene is TRBJ1-4, the V gene TRBV19; 7 bases fit TRBD1. Per germline, CDR1 LNHDA and CDR2 SQIVND (reference sequence). The CDR3 runs 14 residues. The V segment lost 4 bases and the J segment 2 bases; nucleotides outside the gene matches: 1.

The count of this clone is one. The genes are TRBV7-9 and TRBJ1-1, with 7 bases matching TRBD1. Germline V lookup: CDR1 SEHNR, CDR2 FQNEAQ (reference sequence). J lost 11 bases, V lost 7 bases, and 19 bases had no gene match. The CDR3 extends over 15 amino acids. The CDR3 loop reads CASTNYREAGGEAFF. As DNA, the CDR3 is TGTGCCAGCACCAACTATAGGGAGGCAGGGGGTGAGGCTTTCTTT.

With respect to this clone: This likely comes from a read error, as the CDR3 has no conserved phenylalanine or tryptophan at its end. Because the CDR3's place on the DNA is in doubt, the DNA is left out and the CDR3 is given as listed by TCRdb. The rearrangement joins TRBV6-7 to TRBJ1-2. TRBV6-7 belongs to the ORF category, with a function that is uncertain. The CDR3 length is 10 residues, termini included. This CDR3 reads CASSKRQPNL.

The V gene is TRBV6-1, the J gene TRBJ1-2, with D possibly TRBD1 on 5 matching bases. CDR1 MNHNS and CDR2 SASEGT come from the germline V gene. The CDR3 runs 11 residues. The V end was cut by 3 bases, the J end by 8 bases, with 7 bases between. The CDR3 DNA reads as TGTGCCAGCAGTGACGGGGGGGGCTACACCTTC. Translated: CASSDGGGYTF.

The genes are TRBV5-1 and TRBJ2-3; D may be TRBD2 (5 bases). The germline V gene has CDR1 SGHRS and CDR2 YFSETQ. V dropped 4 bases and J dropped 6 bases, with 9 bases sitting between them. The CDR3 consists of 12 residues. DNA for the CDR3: TGCGCCAGCAGCCTGGCTAGCGATACGCAGTATTTT. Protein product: CASSLASDTQYF.

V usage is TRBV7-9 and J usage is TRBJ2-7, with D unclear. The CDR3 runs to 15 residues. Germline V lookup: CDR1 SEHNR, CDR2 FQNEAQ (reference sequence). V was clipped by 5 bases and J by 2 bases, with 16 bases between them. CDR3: CASSPGATPTYEQYF. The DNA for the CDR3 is TGTGCCAGCAGCCCCGGCGCCACACCGACCTACGAGCAGTACTTC. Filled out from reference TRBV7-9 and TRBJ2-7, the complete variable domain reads DTGVSQNPRHKITKRGQNVTFRCDPISEHNRLYWYRQTLGQGPEFLTYFQNEAQLEKSRLLSDRFSAERPKGSFSTLEIQRTEQGDSAMYLCASSPGATPTYEQYFGPGTRLTVT.

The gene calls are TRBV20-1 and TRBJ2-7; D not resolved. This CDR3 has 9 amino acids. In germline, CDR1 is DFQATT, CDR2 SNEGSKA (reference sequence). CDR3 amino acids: CSASGLFGV. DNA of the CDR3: TGCAGTGCTAGTGGTCTTTTTGGGGTC.